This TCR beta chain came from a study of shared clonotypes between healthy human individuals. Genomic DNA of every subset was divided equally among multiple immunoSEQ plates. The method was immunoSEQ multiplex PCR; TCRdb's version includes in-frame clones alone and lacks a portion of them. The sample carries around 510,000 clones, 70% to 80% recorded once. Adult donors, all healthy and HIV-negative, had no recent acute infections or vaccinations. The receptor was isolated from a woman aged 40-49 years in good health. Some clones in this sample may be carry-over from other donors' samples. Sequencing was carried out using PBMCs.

The CDR3 DNA reads as TGTGCCAGCAGCCCCTTATATAGGACTAATGAAAAACTGTTTTTT. This translates into CASSPLYRTNEKLFF. The V call is TRBV11-2, the J call TRBJ1-4; D not resolved. Deletions cut 5 bases from V and 2 bases from J, with 12 bases between. The germline V gene has CDR1 SGHAT and CDR2 FQNNGV. This CDR3 has 15 residues.